This T cell receptor beta chain derives from a study of blood T cell repertoires in COVID-19. Whole-study context: The samples span acute and convalescent COVID-19 from the United States, Italy and Spain. Sample material is recorded as cDNA or gDNA derived from T cells, B-cell-depleted T cells, or PBMCs.

This clone was detected only once. Method: immunoSEQ multiplex PCR; TCRdb's copy keeps in-frame clones and lacks some. The sample has about 200,000 clones, roughly 86% seen once. Sequences were obtained from PBMCs or T cells enriched from blood (not recorded which). The clonotype comes from a man aged 40-50 years with acute COVID-19.

The CDR3 DNA is TGTGCCAGCAGCCCCATCCCCCTAGCGGGAGTTGAGACCCAGTACTTC. This gives the protein CASSPIPLAGVETQYF. This chain connects TRBV28 to TRBJ2-5, with 10 bases identical to TRBD2. V was clipped by 6 bases and J by 5 bases; unmatched bases: 12. The CDR3 sequence is 16 residues long. Germline V gives CDR1 MDHEN, CDR2 SYDVKM.